Following are 5 T cell receptor beta chains from one sample sequenced in a study of shared clonotypes between healthy human individuals. Clones were read by immunoSEQ multiplex PCR, and TCRdb kept only the in-frame ones, dropping some. The sample yields fewer than 650,000 clones, around 81% seen once. The sample taken for sequencing was PBMCs. The receptors originated from a woman in her thirties or forties in good health. Some clones in this sample may be carry-over from other donors' samples.

This chain uses TRBV7-3 with TRBJ1-1; no clear D. Germline V CDR1 and CDR2: SGHTA, FQGTGA. V lost 1 base and J lost 6, with 12 bases in between. The CDR3 totals 14 residues. CDR3 sequence reads: CASSLRSVNSEAFF. CDR3 nucleotides: TGTGCCAGCAGCTTAAGATCCGTGAATTCTGAAGCTTTCTTT.

The rearrangement joins TRBV7-2 to TRBJ1-1; no definite D call. The CDR3 loop spans 15 amino acids. V lost 3 bases and J 1 base, leaving 12 bases between the germline ends. CDR1 is SGHTA, CDR2 FQGNSA, per germline. This chain's CDR3 is CASSFRPQANTEAFF. CDR3 in DNA: TGTGCCAGCAGCTTCCGTCCGCAGGCGAACACTGAAGCTTTCTTT.

The chain has TRBV10-2 and TRBJ1-1; no definite D call. Trimming removed 6 bases from V and 3 bases from J, with 11 bases in between. The CDR3 length is 13 residues. Germline lookup yields CDR1 WSHSY and CDR2 SAAADI. The CDR3: CASRNGLYTEAFF. CDR3 DNA: TGCGCCAGCAGGAATGGACTCTACACTGAAGCTTTCTTT.

This sequence joins TRBV30 and TRBJ2-2, with 9 positions matching TRBD1. CDR1 GTSNPN and CDR2 SVGIG come from the germline V gene (reference sequence). This CDR3 spans 15 amino acids. The V gene end was trimmed by 7 bases and the J gene end by 4 bases; junction bases not matched to a gene: 10. The CDR3 sequence is CASPFRDRVTGELFF. The CDR3 DNA reads TGTGCCTCGCCCTTCCGGGACAGGGTCACCGGGGAGCTGTTTTTT. Full variable domain (missing parts from reference TRBV30 and TRBJ2-2): SQTIHQWPATLVQPVGSPLSLECTVEGTSNPNLYWYRQAAGRGLQLLFYSVGIGQISSEVPQNLSASRPQDRQFILSSKKLLLSDSGFYLCASPFRDRVTGELFFGEGSRLTVL.

V and J are TRBV7-8 and TRBJ2-1; D is uncertain. CDR3 length: 16 amino acids. V was clipped by 4 bases and J by 0 bases, with 13 bases between them. The germline V gene has CDR1 SGHVS and CDR2 FQNEAQ. The CDR3 is CASSWGFVNSYNEQFF. CDR3 in DNA: TGTGCCAGCAGCTGGGGTTTTGTCAACTCCTACAATGAGCAGTTCTTC.